These 11 T cell receptor beta chains were all obtained from the same sample, sequenced in a study of identical twins. One entry per CDR3 protein, called by TCRdb with MiXCR from the 5' RACE reads. This table holds fewer than 800,000 distinct CDR3 sequences, under 8.5% found once. This sample also appeared in a second study, on yellow fever vaccine responses in identical twins.

Sequencing was done on a sample of PBMCs. These receptor sequences come from a young woman in good health.

This clonotype was seen at least ten times. J is TRBJ2-2 and V is TRBV15; D ambiguous. Germline lookup yields CDR1 LNHNV and CDR2 YYDKDF (reference sequence). The CDR3 length is 14 residues. V was clipped by 0 bases and J by 6 bases, with 8 bases between them. The CDR3 nucleotides are TGTGCCACCAGCAGAGATTATCGATCCGGGGAGCTGTTTTTT. Its protein is CATSRDYRSGELFF.

This clonotype was recorded many times. The V call is TRBV5-1, the J call TRBJ2-5, with D possibly TRBD1 on 5 matching bases. Germline lookup yields CDR1 SGHRS and CDR2 YFSETQ. V was clipped by 4 bases and J by 4 bases, with 14 bases between them. CDR3 length: 14 residues. The CDR3 DNA follows: TGCGCCAGCAGCGAAGTTACAGGTGGAGAGACCCAGTACTTC. This codes for CASSEVTGGETQYF.

This clonotype showed up just a few times. The chain is built from TRBV20-1 and TRBJ2-6; 7 bases agree with TRBD2. CDR1 is DFQATT and CDR2 is SNEGSKA in the germline V gene (reference sequence). Trimming at V came to 5 bases and at J to 0 bases, leaving 16 bases not matched to a gene. This CDR3 region has 19 residues. CDR3 in DNA: TGCAGTGCTCCAGCTAGAGGGCTAGCGGTAGTCTCTGGGGCCAACGTCCTGACTTTC. Its translation is CSAPARGLAVVSGANVLTF.

Only a few counts were recorded for this clonotype. The V and J genes are TRBV10-3 and TRBJ2-7; D may be TRBD1 (7 bases). Trimming removed 0 bases from V and 2 bases from J, with 11 bases in between. Per the germline V gene, CDR1 is ENHRY and CDR2 is SYGVKD. This CDR3 comprises 15 residues. CDR3 coding DNA: TGTGCCATCAGTGAGTCTGGAGGGGGCCCCTACGAGCAGTACTTC. It specifies CAISESGGGPYEQYF.

The table lists this clonotype with many counts. This chain connects TRBV20-1 to TRBJ2-1; 11 bases align to TRBD2. Germline V gives CDR1 DFQATT, CDR2 SNEGSKA (reference sequence). The CDR3 is 17 amino acids. V trimming: 3 bases; J trimming: 0 bases; junction bases outside the gene matches: 7. CDR3 sequence: CSASRLAGKSSYNEQFF. The CDR3 DNA sequence: TGCAGTGCTAGTCGACTAGCGGGGAAGAGCTCCTACAATGAGCAGTTCTTC.

The genes are TRBV3-1 and TRBJ1-3; D is uncertain. Trimming pared 4 bases from V and 0 bases from J, leaving 7 bases between. This CDR3 comprises 14 residues. Germline V gives CDR1 LGHDT, CDR2 YNNKEL (reference sequence). The CDR3 DNA sequence: TGTGCCAGCAGCCCAGTAGTCTCTGGAAACACCATATATTTT. This translates into CASSPVVSGNTIYF.

Many counts were recorded for this clonotype. This rearrangement joins TRBV6-2 or TRBV6-3 to TRBJ1-5; a possible D gene is TRBD1 (5 bases). V gave up 2 bases and J gave up 1 base, with 12 bases separating them. Germline assignment: CDR1 MNHEY and CDR2 SVGEGT. This CDR3 contains 16 residues. The CDR3 DNA reads TGTGCCAGCAGTTACGTAACGTCAGGGAGCAATCAGCCCCAGCATTTT. This sequence encodes CASSYVTSGSNQPQHF.

This clonotype occurred a few times. This sequence joins TRBV5-1 and TRBJ2-7, with 8 bases fitting TRBD2. This CDR3 is built from 16 residues. Trimming at V came to 0 bases and at J to 0 bases, leaving 5 bases not matched to a gene. The germline V gene encodes CDR1 SGHRS and CDR2 YFSETQ. CDR3 loop: CASSLDWSGSSYEQYF. The CDR3 DNA reads TGCGCCAGCAGCTTGGATTGGAGCGGGAGCTCCTACGAGCAGTACTTC.

A few counts support this clonotype. J is TRBJ2-7 and V is TRBV20-1; 7 nucleotides match TRBD2. This CDR3 spans 14 amino acids. The V gene's germline CDR1 is DFQATT and CDR2 SNEGSKA (reference sequence). J lost 3 bases, V lost 2 bases, and 7 bases had no gene match. The CDR3 sequence is CSARSSGMIYEQYF. CDR3 in DNA: TGCAGTGCTAGATCAAGCGGGATGATCTACGAGCAGTACTTC.

This clonotype was seen only a few times. The chain combines TRBV5-1 with TRBJ2-1; a weak D match, TRBD2 (6 bases). The V gene's germline CDR1 is SGHRS and CDR2 YFSETQ. V gave up 2 bases and J gave up 10 bases, with 19 bases separating them. This CDR3 comprises 15 residues. CDR3 amino acids: CASSLEPLTSREQFF. The CDR3 region has the DNA TGCGCCAGCAGCTTAGAACCACTCACTAGCCGCGAGCAGTTCTTC.

This clonotype was counted only a few times. CDR3 residues: CASSPLTTGWNEQFF. As DNA, the CDR3 is TGTGCCAGCAGCCCCCTTACGACAGGGTGGAATGAGCAGTTCTTC. The rearrangement joins TRBV3-1 to TRBJ2-1, with 7 positions matching TRBD1. The CDR3 runs to 15 residues. The germline V gene encodes CDR1 LGHDT and CDR2 YNNKEL (reference sequence). With V trimmed by 4 bases and J by 7 bases, 10 bases remained unmatched.